The clone carrying this T cell receptor beta chain was observed a single time. These data originate in a study of T cells in tumors after PD-1 blockade. TCRdb keeps only in-frame clones here, not all; method: immunoSEQ multiplex PCR. Found here are some 13,000 clones, roughly two thirds of them singletons; the top ten hold roughly 29%. This CDR3 has 17 amino acids. V shed 1 base and J 5 bases; nucleotides not matched to a gene: 11. Germline V CDR1 and CDR2: LGHDT, YNNKEL (reference sequence). The specimen was tumor tissue, collected after anti-PD-1 treatment. V gene TRBV3-1 (or the pseudogene TRBV3-2) combines with J gene TRBJ2-3; 8 nucleotides agree with TRBD2. This clonotype was sampled from a human donor with cutaneous squamous cell carcinoma. The CDR3 sequence: CASSQGRAAGGQDTQYF. The CDR3 nucleotides are TGTGCCAGCAGCCAAGGAAGGGCTGCGGGGGGCCAAGATACGCAGTATTTT.